The entry that follows covers one T cell receptor beta chain sequence. Its specificity is unknown. The sample comes from a study of T-cell reconstitution after alpha-beta-depleted transplantation in children. Notes on the study in general: Alpha-beta T cells present about two months after transplant were reported to originate from several hundred expanded graft clones. When one year had passed after transplant, most T-cell counts and diversity came from newly produced T cells. High day-60 TCRbeta diversity in some patients came from surviving recipient T cells and thymic progenitors.

As it was prepared, the TCRbeta library received unique molecular identifiers. TCRdb processed the PCR reads anew with MiXCR; each CDR3 protein has one entry. The profile shows over 120,000 distinct CDR3 sequences, 8% to 10% of them singletons. The sequence derives from a female patient aged 2-9 years who had a stem cell transplant for congenital amegakaryocytic thrombocytopenia, so the T cells may come from the graft donor. The input for sequencing was PBMCs, mostly from graft donor cells, taken 180 days after TCRalphabeta/CD19-depleted stem cell transplant.

The CDR3 protein is CATSRVLLDAQHF. The CDR3 DNA is TGTGCCACCAGCAGAGTACTCCTAGATGCCCAGCATTTT. The chain couples TRBV15 to TRBJ1-5; D is unresolved. Germline CDR1 LNHNV, CDR2 YYDKDF (reference sequence). The CDR3 loop spans 13 amino acids. Trimming removed 1 base from V and 11 bases from J, with 12 bases in between.